These 12 T cell receptor beta chains came from one sample sequenced in a study of blood T cell repertoires in COVID-19. TCRdb keeps only in-frame clones here, not all; method: immunoSEQ multiplex PCR. This table holds tens of thousands of clones, about four fifths found once. The specimen sequenced was peripheral blood. These receptor sequences come from a man aged 45-60 years with active or convalescent COVID-19.

The J gene is TRBJ2-5, the V gene TRBV7-9; weak D call: TRBD1 (5 bases). In germline, CDR1 is SEHNR, CDR2 FQNEAQ (reference sequence). V shed 4 bases and J shed 7 bases, with 19 bases lying between them. CDR3 length: 15 amino acids. The CDR3 protein is CASSSDPSDRGTQYF. The CDR3 region has the DNA TGTGCCAGCAGCTCCGATCCTAGTGACAGAGGGACCCAGTACTTC.

The chain has TRBV18 and TRBJ2-2, with D tentatively TRBD1 (6 bases). Trimming stripped 4 bases from V and 0 bases from J, with 12 bases between. Germline CDR1 reads KGHSH; CDR2 reads LQKENI. CDR3 length equals 16 residues. The CDR3 region has the DNA TGTGCCAGCTCACAATCTCAGGGGACGAACACCGGGGAGCTGTTTTTT. Protein: CASSQSQGTNTGELFF.

The chain is built from TRBV5-6 and TRBJ1-2; no clear D. Trimming removed 0 bases from V and 4 bases from J, with 10 bases in between. This CDR3 has 14 amino acids. In germline, CDR1 is SGHDT, CDR2 YYEEEE. CDR3 nucleotide sequence: TGTGCCAGCAGCTTGGGGCGGCAGAGCTATGGCTACACCTTC. As protein: CASSLGRQSYGYTF.

CDR3 in amino acids: CASSIRTGVTEAFF. CDR3 coding DNA: TGTGCCAGTAGTATCCGGACAGGGGTCACTGAAGCTTTCTTT. V is TRBV19 and J is TRBJ1-1, with TRBD1 identical over 9 bases. The CDR3 totals 14 residues. Losses at the gene ends were 3 bases for V and 4 bases for J; bases not matched to a gene: 3. Germline V gene data show CDR1 as LNHDA and CDR2 as SQIVND (reference sequence). Combining the CDR3 with reference TRBV19 and TRBJ1-1 gives the whole variable domain DGGITQSPKYLFRKEGQNVTLSCEQNLNHDAMYWYRQDPGQGLRLIYYSQIVNDFQKGDIAEGYSVSREKKESFPLTVTSAQKNPTAFYLCASSIRTGVTEAFFGQGTRLTVV.

The rearrangement links TRBV18 to TRBJ2-7; 8 bases are a match to TRBD1. The CDR3 has 14 amino acids. The trim removed 3 bases at V and 5 bases at J, leaving 6 bases unmatched. Germline V gives CDR1 KGHSH, CDR2 LQKENI. CDR3 protein: CASSPRGQANEQYV. CDR3 coding DNA: TGTGCCAGCTCACCTAGGGGACAGGCCAACGAGCAGTACGTC.

As for this clone: This same CDR3 is encoded by further DNA sequences in the sample. The chain links TRBV7-2 to TRBJ2-5, with D possibly matching TRBD1 (6 bases). The CDR3 is made up of 12 amino acids. V dropped 5 bases and J dropped 5 bases, with 9 bases sitting between them. Germline CDR1 reads SGHTA; CDR2 reads FQGNSA. The CDR3 DNA sequence: TGTGCCAGCAGCAGGGGGACCGAGACCCAGTACTTC. This sequence encodes CASSRGTETQYF.

V usage is TRBV6-6 and J usage is TRBJ1-5; D is unresolved. Trimming took 5 bases from V and 4 from J, leaving 6 bases between them. This CDR3 has 12 amino acids. The germline gives CDR1 MNHNY, CDR2 SVGAGI (reference sequence). The CDR3 DNA reads TGTGCCAGCAGTATCCCAAATCAGCCCCAGCATTTT. Translation: CASSIPNQPQHF.

This clone was seen only once. This chain uses TRBV2 with TRBJ1-2, with D unclear. Looked up from germline, CDR1 is SNHLY and CDR2 is FYNNEI. The CDR3 loop spans 14 amino acids. With 4 bases removed from V and 0 bases from J, the gap between germline ends came to 9 bases. The CDR3 sequence is CASSALRANYGYTF. DNA of the CDR3: TGTGCCAGCAGTGCTCTCCGAGCTAACTATGGCTACACCTTC.

The V call is TRBV28, the J call TRBJ1-1, with TRBD1 identical over 9 bases. Germline V gene data show CDR1 as MDHEN and CDR2 as SYDVKM. The CDR3 is made up of 16 amino acids. V lost 5 bases, J lost 5 bases, and 12 bases stayed unmatched. The CDR3 sequence is CASSPTPGQGNTEAFF. CDR3 bases: TGTGCCAGCAGTCCTACCCCGGGACAGGGAAATACTGAAGCTTTCTTT.

The V and J genes are TRBV6-5 and TRBJ1-2; 10 nucleotides agree with TRBD1. Germline V gives CDR1 MNHEY, CDR2 SVGAGI. The V gene end was trimmed by 4 bases and the J gene end by 8 bases; junction bases not matched to a gene: 7. This CDR3 spans 14 amino acids. The CDR3 protein is CASSSTGGATGYTF. For the CDR3, the DNA is TGTGCCAGCAGTTCGACAGGGGGCGCGACCGGCTACACCTTC.

In DNA form, the CDR3 reads TGTGCCAGCAGTCATCAGACAGGGATTGGTGAAAAACTGTTTTTT. Translated, it gives CASSHQTGIGEKLFF. The rearrangement links TRBV5-5 to TRBJ1-4; 7 nucleotides agree with TRBD1. There are 15 residues in the CDR3. From germline, CDR1 is SGHKS and CDR2 YYEKEE (reference sequence). The J segment lost 7 bases and the V segment lost 5 bases, leaving 11 bases of the junction unmatched.

V and J are TRBV25-1 and TRBJ2-7, with TRBD1 as a possible D gene (6 bases). Germline CDR1 is MGHDK and CDR2 is SYGVNS. This CDR3 is 13 amino acids long. Between the trimmed V and J ends, which lost 4 bases and 0 bases, there was a span of 7 bases. CDR3 sequence: CASSGDISYEQYF. Here the CDR3 DNA reads TGTGCCAGCAGTGGGGACATCTCCTACGAGCAGTACTTC.